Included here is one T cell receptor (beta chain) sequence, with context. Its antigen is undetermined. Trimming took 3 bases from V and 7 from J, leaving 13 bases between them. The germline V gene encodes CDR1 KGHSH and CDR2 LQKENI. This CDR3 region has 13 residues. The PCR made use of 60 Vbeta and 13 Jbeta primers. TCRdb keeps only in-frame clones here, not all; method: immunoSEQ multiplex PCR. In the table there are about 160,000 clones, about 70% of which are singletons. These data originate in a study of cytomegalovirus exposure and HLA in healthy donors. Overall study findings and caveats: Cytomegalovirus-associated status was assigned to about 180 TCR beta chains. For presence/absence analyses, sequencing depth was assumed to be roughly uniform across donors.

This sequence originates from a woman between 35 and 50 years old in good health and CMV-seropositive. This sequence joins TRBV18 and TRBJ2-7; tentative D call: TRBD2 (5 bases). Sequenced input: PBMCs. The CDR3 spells CASSPPGRAEQYF. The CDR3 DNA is TGTGCCAGCTCACCCCCCGGGCGGGCGGAGCAGTACTTC.